The sequence of this TCR beta chain was determined in a study of cytomegalovirus exposure and HLA in healthy donors. The study, taken as a whole, reports: Productive status was seen about 90% or about 30% of the time for most TCR beta V segments in an earlier analysis.

Healthy bone marrow donors supplied every sample. This CDR3 is 13 amino acids long. Germline V gene data show CDR1 as MNHNS and CDR2 as SASEGT. V was cut by 6 bases and J by 4 bases, with 12 bases left in between. Both 60 Vbeta primers and 13 Jbeta primers went into the PCR. Assay: immunoSEQ multiplex PCR; the TCRdb copy retains only in-frame clones and omits some. The table has about 89,000 clones, about 80% seen once. As for this clone: Its antigen is not identified.

This sequence was found in a male donor in good health and CMV-seronegative. The rearrangement joins TRBV6-1 to TRBJ1-2; D gene uncertain. The sequencing input was PBMCs. Here the CDR3 DNA reads TGTGCCAGCAGAGGAGGGCAGGCCTATGGCTACACCTTC. This gives the protein CASRGGQAYGYTF.